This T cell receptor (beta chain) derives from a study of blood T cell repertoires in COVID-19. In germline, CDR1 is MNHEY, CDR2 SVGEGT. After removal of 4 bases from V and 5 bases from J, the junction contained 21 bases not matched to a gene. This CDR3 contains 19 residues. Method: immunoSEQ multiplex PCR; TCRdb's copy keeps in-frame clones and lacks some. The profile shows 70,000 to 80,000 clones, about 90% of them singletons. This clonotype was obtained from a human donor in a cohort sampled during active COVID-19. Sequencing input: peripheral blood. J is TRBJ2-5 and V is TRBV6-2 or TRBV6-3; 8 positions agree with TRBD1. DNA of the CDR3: TGTGCCAGCAGTTTCCACCCGCCGGACAGGGTGAACGGTCCGGAGACCCAGTACTTC. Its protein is CASSFHPPDRVNGPETQYF.